The entry below gives a single TCR beta chain sequence along with its context. Looked up from germline, CDR1 is SGHVS and CDR2 is FQNEAQ. The V end lost 0 bases, the J end lost 2 bases, and 10 bases lay between the germline ends. The CDR3 sequence is 15 residues long. The data are from a study of shared clonotypes between healthy human individuals. The investigators split CD4+ cells into a CD45RA+ naive subset and a CD45RA-negative memory subset. Assay: immunoSEQ multiplex PCR; the TCRdb copy retains only in-frame clones and omits some. The table records approximately 700,000 clones, more than 70% of them present only once.

This TCR came from a woman aged 25 to 39 in good health. The sample comprised memory CD4+ T cells sorted from blood. Subset in this sample: CD45RA-negative fraction. The chain joins TRBV7-8 to TRBJ1-1; D unresolved. The CDR3 DNA is TGTGCCAGCAGCTTAGCCGGCAGCCGTAACACTGAAGCTTTCTTT. It codes for CASSLAGSRNTEAFF.